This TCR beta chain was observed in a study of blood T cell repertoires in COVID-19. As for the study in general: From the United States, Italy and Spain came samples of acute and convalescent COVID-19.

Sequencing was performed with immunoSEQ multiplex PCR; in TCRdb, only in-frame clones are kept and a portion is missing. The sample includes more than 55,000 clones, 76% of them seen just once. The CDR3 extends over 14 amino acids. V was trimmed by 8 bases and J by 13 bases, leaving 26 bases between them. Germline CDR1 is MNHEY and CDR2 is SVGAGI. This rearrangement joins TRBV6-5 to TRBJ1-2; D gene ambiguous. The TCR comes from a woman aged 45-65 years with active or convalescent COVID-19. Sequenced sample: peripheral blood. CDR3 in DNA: TGTGCCAGCTTACCGCGGGGATCCCCTATTTCGTCCACCTTC. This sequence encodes CASLPRGSPISSTF.